What follows are 8 T cell receptor beta chains derived from one specimen sequenced in a study of identifying expanded T cells in peripheral blood. TCRdb's table, derived via immunoSEQ multiplex PCR, lists solely in-frame clones and lacks some. This sample has around 100,000 clones, with around 90% found just once. Sequencing was done on a sample of blood. These receptors were obtained from a person aged 18-70 years in good health.

The chain has TRBV25-1 and TRBJ2-7, with TRBD2 identical over 8 bases. V lost 2 bases to trimming and J lost 5 bases; unmatched junction nucleotides: 8. Germline lookup yields CDR1 MGHDK and CDR2 SYGVNS. This CDR3 spans 15 amino acids. CDR3 sequence reads: CASSERGGGSHEQYF. Written as DNA, the CDR3 is TGTGCCAGCAGTGAACGGGGCGGGGGGTCCCACGAGCAGTACTTC.

Turning to this clone: Other DNA sequences in the sample encode the same CDR3. The chain is built from TRBV18 and TRBJ1-1; D ambiguous. There are 12 residues in the CDR3. V lost 4 bases to trimming and J lost 1 base, with 4 bases between them. Germline CDR1 is KGHSH and CDR2 is LQKENI. The CDR3 region has the DNA TGTGCCAGCTCACTGGGGAACACTGAAGCTTTCTTT. Protein product: CASSLGNTEAFF. Looking up the rest from reference TRBV18 and TRBJ1-1 gives the full variable domain: NAGVMQNPRHLVRRRGQEARLRCSPMKGHSHVYWYRQLPEEGLKFMVYLQKENIIDESGMPKERFSAEFPKEGPSILRIQQVVRGDSAAYFCASSLGNTEAFFGQGTRLTVV.

This clone was counted between two and nine times. The chain joins TRBV6-6 to TRBJ1-5; possible D gene TRBD1, 5 bases. V dropped 10 bases and J dropped 4 bases, with 17 bases sitting between them. The CDR3 covers 14 residues. CDR1 is MNHNY and CDR2 is SVGAGI in the germline V gene (reference sequence). In DNA, the CDR3 is TGTGCCACCCTAGGATACGAGGGGAATCAGCCCCAGCATTTT. It codes for CATLGYEGNQPQHF.

V gene TRBV6-5 combines with J gene TRBJ1-2; 10 bases are a match to TRBD1. V was clipped by 0 bases and J by 4 bases; unmatched bases: 5. The CDR3 is made up of 16 amino acids. Germline CDR1 is MNHEY and CDR2 is SVGAGI. CDR3 in amino acids: CASSYSRTGGLYGYTF. The CDR3 DNA sequence: TGTGCCAGCAGTTACTCAAGGACAGGGGGGCTCTATGGCTACACCTTC.

The chain has TRBV25-1 and TRBJ2-7; 9 bases are shared with TRBD1. Germline V lookup: CDR1 MGHDK, CDR2 SYGVNS. Trimming at V came to 5 bases and at J to 6 bases, leaving 14 bases not matched to a gene. The CDR3 is 16 residues long. Written as DNA, the CDR3 is TGTGCCAGCAGTACCGGACCGGGACAGGGCCCTAGCGAGCAGTACTTC. The encoded protein is CASSTGPGQGPSEQYF.

The chain has TRBV19 and TRBJ1-5, with D maybe TRBD1 (5 bases). V dropped 7 bases and J dropped 8 bases, with 18 bases sitting between them. The CDR3 is made up of 14 amino acids. In germline, CDR1 is LNHDA, CDR2 SQIVND (reference sequence). In nucleotides, the CDR3 is TGTGCCAGTACCGCAGGGCAGCTACGGGAGCCCCAGCATTTT. Its protein is CASTAGQLREPQHF.

This sequence joins TRBV4-2 and TRBJ1-2, with 10 bases lining up with TRBD1. The junction had 9 bases not matched to a gene; V was cut back by 0 bases and J by 2 bases. Germline CDR1 reads LGHNA; CDR2 reads YNFKEQ. The CDR3 runs 18 residues. The CDR3 region has the DNA TGTGCCAGCAGCCAAGATCCTGGGACAGGGGTGAAGAACTATGGCTACACCTTC. Translation gives CASSQDPGTGVKNYGYTF.

This clone was observed a single time. The chain has TRBV18 and TRBJ2-1; no clear D. This CDR3 has 13 amino acids. V shed 2 bases and J shed 6 bases, with 8 bases lying between them. Germline loops: CDR1 KGHSH, CDR2 LQKENI. CDR3 region: CASSPVQPNEQFF. The CDR3, as DNA: TGTGCCAGCTCACCAGTCCAGCCCAATGAGCAGTTCTTC.